Listed below are T cell receptor beta chains from one sample, sequenced in a study of cytomegalovirus exposure and HLA in healthy donors. Libraries were prepared by immunoSEQ multiplex PCR; TCRdb keeps only in-frame clonotypes and omits some of them. Of some 190,000 clones detected, about three quarters appear once; the ten largest clones hold approximately 1.4%. The sample consisted of PBMCs. These TCRs come from a man younger than 35 in good health and CMV-seronegative. Both conserved end residues are part of each CDR3. Fields, in order: D gene, V gene, J gene, clone size, CDR3 protein, CDR3 DNA. A D gene is named only where the DNA matches it firmly. Clone size is shown for a subset of rows, as once, few, many or a class of expanded clone.

>TRBD1|TRBV6-5|TRBJ1-5|NA
CASRRTGRGNQPQHF
TGTGCCAGCAGAAGGACAGGGAGAGGCAATCAGCCCCAGCATTTT
>TRBD2|TRBV12-5|TRBJ2-3|NA
CASGSGTSGRAVTDTQYF
TGTGCTAGTGGCTCTGGGACTAGCGGGAGGGCCGTCACAGATACGCAGTATTTT
>TRBD1|TRBV11-2|TRBJ2-7|NA
CASSYTGQGYEQYF
TGTGCCAGCAGCTACACGGGACAGGGTTACGAGCAGTACTTC
>NA|TRBV7-3|TRBJ2-1|NA
CASSLYGGGEQFF
TGTGCCAGCAGCTTATATGGGGGAGGTGAGCAGTTCTTC
>TRBD1|TRBV6-6|TRBJ1-1|NA
CASKTGGHTEAFF
TGTGCCAGCAAGACAGGGGGCCACACTGAAGCTTTCTTT
>NA|TRBV9|TRBJ2-1|NA
CASSAQGFSYNEQFF
TGTGCCAGCAGCGCGCAGGGTTTTTCCTACAATGAGCAGTTCTTC
>TRBD2|TRBV7-9|TRBJ2-4|few
CASSSTGLAGLIYF
TGTGCCAGCAGCTCAACGGGACTAGCGGGGTTGATATACTTC
>TRBD1|TRBV7-2|TRBJ1-6|NA
CASSPRQGNNSPLHF
TGTGCCAGCAGCCCCCGACAGGGAAATAATTCACCCCTCCACTTT
>TRBD2|TRBV7-9|TRBJ2-1|NA
CASSPRGRSGRDNEQFF
TGTGCCAGCAGCCCTAGGGGAAGGAGCGGGAGAGACAATGAGCAGTTCTTC
>TRBD1|TRBV13|TRBJ1-2|NA
CASSARQGPHGYTF
TGTGCCAGCAGCGCCCGACAGGGCCCTCATGGCTACACCTTC
>NA|TRBV7-9|TRBJ2-7|few
CASSLGAEETYEQYF
TGTGCCAGCAGCTTAGGGGCGGAGGAGACCTACGAGCAGTACTTC
>TRBD2|TRBV4-3|TRBJ2-1|NA
CASSQASGSSYNEQFF
TGCGCCAGCAGCCAAGCTAGCGGGAGCTCCTACAATGAGCAGTTCTTC
>NA|TRBV9|TRBJ1-2|NA
CASSVDNRVYGYTF
TGTGCCAGCAGCGTAGATAACAGGGTCTATGGCTACACCTTC
>TRBD2|TRBV7-2|TRBJ2-7|NA
CASSLNGRALSTTNEQYF
TGTGCCAGCAGCTTAAACGGGAGGGCCCTTAGTACTACTAACGAGCAGTACTTC
>NA|TRBV30|TRBJ1-2|NA
CAWASSYYGYTF
TGTGCCTGGGCCTCCAGTTACTATGGCTACACCTTC
>NA|TRBV11-2|TRBJ2-7|NA
CASSSHLAEQYF
TGTGCCAGCAGCTCTCATCTGGCCGAGCAGTACTTC
>NA|TRBV29-1|TRBJ1-1|NA
CSVETGYEAFF
TGCAGCGTTGAAACAGGGTATGAAGCTTTCTTT
>TRBD1|TRBV6-5|TRBJ2-1|NA
CASSYGTGGYEQFF
TGTGCCAGCAGTTACGGGACAGGGGGATATGAGCAGTTCTTC
>TRBD1|TRBV27|TRBJ1-2|NA
CASRPWDRRDYGYTF
TGTGCCAGCAGACCTTGGGACAGGAGAGACTATGGCTACACCTTC
>TRBD2|TRBV13|TRBJ2-4|NA
CASSLNGGVNIQYF
TGTGCCAGCAGCCTCAACGGGGGGGTAAACATTCAGTACTTC
>NA|TRBV6-1|TRBJ1-5|NA
CASSDRGLVGQPQHF
TGTGCCAGCAGTGACAGGGGTTTAGTGGGTCAGCCCCAGCATTTT
>NA|TRBV7-2|TRBJ2-7|NA
CASSSGGGAYEQYF
TGTGCCAGCAGCTCAGGCGGCGGGGCCTACGAGCAGTACTTC
>TRBD1|TRBV6-5|TRBJ1-5|NA
CASSYEGASNQPQHF
TGTGCCAGCAGTTACGAGGGGGCCAGCAATCAGCCCCAGCATTTT
>NA|TRBV7-9|TRBJ2-5|NA
CASSHRTVQETQYF
TGTGCCAGCAGCCACAGGACAGTCCAAGAGACCCAGTACTTC
>NA|TRBV18|TRBJ2-7|NA
CASSPNQESYEQYF
TGTGCCAGCTCACCAAACCAGGAATCCTACGAGCAGTACTTC
>NA|TRBV5-4|TRBJ2-2|NA
CASVSLGGTGELFF
TGTGCCAGCGTTTCCCTAGGTGGAACCGGGGAGCTGTTTTTT
>NA|TRBV7-7|TRBJ2-1|NA
CASSSGGLAAEQFF
TGTGCTAGCAGCTCTGGGGGGCTAGCGGCTGAGCAGTTCTTC
>TRBD2|TRBV15|TRBJ2-2|NA
CATSNPGLAGVNTGELFF
TGTGCCACCAGCAACCCGGGACTAGCGGGAGTGAACACCGGGGAGCTGTTTTTT
>TRBD1|TRBV7-8|TRBJ1-1|NA
CASRRGREAFF
TGTGCCTCCCGCAGGGGGCGTGAAGCTTTCTTT
>TRBD1|TRBV11-3|TRBJ2-2|NA
CASTTTGMGLSVFF
TGTGCCAGCACTACGACAGGGATGGGGTTATCGGTGTTTTTT
>NA|TRBV14|TRBJ1-3|once
CASSQQAAGNTIYF
TGTGCCAGCAGCCAACAGGCCGCTGGAAACACCATATATTTT
>NA|TRBV6-5|TRBJ1-5|once
CASSYSIAGNQPQHF
TGTGCCAGCAGTTACTCGATTGCGGGGAATCAGCCCCAGCATTTT
>TRBD1|TRBV5-4|TRBJ2-7|NA
CASAQTGGFDEQYF
TGTGCCAGCGCCCAGACAGGGGGCTTCGACGAGCAGTACTTC
>TRBD2|TRBV30|TRBJ2-2|NA
CAWSLRRWWEGPKEGDTGELFF
TGTGCCTGGAGTCTCCGGAGGTGGTGGGAGGGCCCCAAGGAGGGAGACACCGGGGAGCTGTTTTTT
>NA|TRBV7-9|TRBJ1-1|NA
CSSSLYGTEAFF
TGTTCCAGCAGCTTGTACGGCACTGAAGCTTTCTTT
>NA|TRBV2|TRBJ1-5|NA
CASTALQGGQPQHF
TGTGCCAGCACCGCCCTCCAGGGAGGTCAGCCCCAGCATTTT
>TRBD1|TRBV30|TRBJ1-4|NA
CAWRATGGRFEKLFF
TGTGCCTGGAGGGCGACAGGGGGCCGGTTTGAAAAACTGTTTTTT
>NA|TRBV2|TRBJ1-5|NA
CASSDRDKNQPQHF
TGTGCCAGCAGTGATCGGGACAAAAATCAGCCCCAGCATTTT
>NA|TRBV4-3|TRBJ2-6|NA
CASSQDVGQSGANVLTF
TGCGCCAGCAGCCAAGACGTTGGACAGTCTGGGGCCAACGTCCTGACTTTC
>TRBD2|TRBV14|TRBJ2-4|NA
CASSWREGRSKNIQYF
TGTGCCAGCAGCTGGCGGGAGGGCCGATCCAAAAACATTCAGTACTTC
>TRBD1|TRBV19|TRBJ1-5|NA
CASSTGAGGFPRQPQHF
TGTGCCAGTAGTACGGGGGCAGGGGGTTTCCCCAGGCAGCCCCAGCATTTT
>TRBD2|TRBV28|TRBJ2-3|NA
CASSYLAGGLGTDTQYF
TGTGCCAGCAGTTATCTAGCGGGAGGTTTGGGCACAGATACGCAGTATTTT
>NA|TRBV5-4|TRBJ2-1|NA
CASGPTYNEQFF
TGTGCCAGCGGGCCCACCTACAATGAGCAGTTCTTC